One sample yielded the 21 T cell receptor beta chains listed below, sequenced in a study of identical twins. Each CDR3 protein gets one entry after TCRdb re-called the 5' RACE reads with MiXCR. The sample shows around 230,000 distinct CDR3 sequences, 5% to 7% of them seen only once. A further study also used this sample, focusing on T cells expressing NK-cell markers.

The sequencing input was CD8+ T cells sorted from blood. These receptor sequences come from a woman aged 18 to 35 in good health.

This clonotype was seen a few times. The V gene is TRBV20-1, the J gene TRBJ2-3; 10 bases map to TRBD2. This CDR3 is 17 amino acids long. Germline values: CDR1 DFQATT, CDR2 SNEGSKA (reference sequence). Germline trimming cut 0 bases from V and 2 bases from J; bases unmatched to any gene: 8. The CDR3 DNA is TGCAGTGCTAGAGATTTCGGAGCGGGAGGGATCACAGATACGCAGTATTTT. Translation: CSARDFGAGGITDTQYF.

This clonotype turned up a few times. DNA for the CDR3: TGTGCCAGCACAGTCGAGGCTCAAGAGACCCAGTACTTC. It encodes CASTVEAQETQYF. This chain joins TRBV11-2 and TRBJ2-5; D is uncertain. Germline loops: CDR1 SGHAT, CDR2 FQNNGV. V was pared by 7 bases and J by 2 bases, with 11 bases between. The CDR3 contains 13 residues.

This clonotype was found many times. The chain recombines TRBV4-2 with TRBJ2-1; D assignment may be TRBD1 or TRBD2 (5 bases each). CDR3 size: 16 residues. The V end was cut by 0 bases, the J end by 4 bases, with 13 bases between. Germline assignment: CDR1 LGHNA and CDR2 YNFKEQ. CDR3 DNA sequence: TGTGCCAGCAGCCAAGAACGGGACCACCCGTACAATGAGCAGTTCTTC. It yields the protein CASSQERDHPYNEQFF.

This clonotype was counted at least ten times. V is TRBV7-2 and J is TRBJ1-3, with unresolved D. Trimming stripped 0 bases from V and 0 bases from J, with 9 bases between. This CDR3 is built from 16 residues. CDR1 is SGHTA and CDR2 is FQGNSA in the germline V gene. Here the CDR3 DNA reads TGTGCCAGCAGCTTAGCGCTCGGAAGCTCTGGAAACACCATATATTTT. This encodes CASSLALGSSGNTIYF. The full variable domain, with the rest looked up from reference TRBV7-2 and TRBJ1-3, is GAGVSQSPSNKVTEKGKDVELRCDPISGHTALYWYRQSLGQGLEFLIYFQGNSAPDKSGLPSDRFSAERTGGSVSTLTIQRTQQEDSAVYLCASSLALGSSGNTIYFGEGSWLTVV.

The chain carries TRBV6-1 and TRBJ1-4; D is unclear. Germline CDR1 reads MNHNS; CDR2 reads SASEGT. The CDR3 runs to 14 residues. V lost 5 bases to trimming and J lost 15 bases, with 22 bases between them. The CDR3 DNA reads as TGTGCCAGCAGTCCGAACGCGGCATTAAGCGCGGTGTTTTTT. Its translation is CASSPNAALSAVFF.

This clonotype was seen more than once but under ten times. The chain is built from TRBV9 and TRBJ2-1, with D tentatively TRBD2 (7 bases). The CDR3 covers 14 residues. CDR1 SGDLS and CDR2 YYNGEE come from the germline V gene. Between the trimmed V and J ends, which lost 4 bases and 10 bases, there was a span of 18 bases. The CDR3 DNA is TGTGCCAGCAGCAGTGGACTAGGGGGGGGAGAGCAGTTCTTC. This sequence encodes CASSSGLGGGEQFF.

This clonotype was recorded at least ten times. This rearrangement joins TRBV5-1 to TRBJ2-6, with TRBD1 matching 11 bases. The CDR3 runs to 20 residues. With 1 base clipped from V and 4 bases from J, the junction kept 13 bases outside the gene matches. The germline CDR1 and CDR2 sequences are SGHRS and YFSETQ. CDR3 DNA: TGCGCCAGCAGCTTGAGAGATGGACAGGGGGCTTCTTGGGGGGCCAACGTCCTGACTTTC. Its protein is CASSLRDGQGASWGANVLTF.

This clonotype was detected a few times. The V and J genes are TRBV7-2 and TRBJ1-2; 7 bases map to TRBD1. CDR1 SGHTA and CDR2 FQGNSA come from the germline V gene. The CDR3 consists of 15 residues. V was pared by 2 bases and J by 0 bases, with 3 bases of the junction left unmatched. The CDR3 DNA reads as TGTGCCAGCAGCTTACTAGGGACAGCTAACTATGGCTACACCTTC. Protein: CASSLLGTANYGYTF. Full variable domain (missing parts from reference TRBV7-2 and TRBJ1-2): GAGVSQSPSNKVTEKGKDVELRCDPISGHTALYWYRQSLGQGLEFLIYFQGNSAPDKSGLPSDRFSAERTGGSVSTLTIQRTQQEDSAVYLCASSLLGTANYGYTFGSGTRLTVV.

This clonotype was detected a few times. The genes are TRBV5-1 and TRBJ1-1; unclear D gene. Germline V gene data show CDR1 as SGHRS and CDR2 as YFSETQ. The CDR3 is made up of 15 amino acids. V dropped 3 bases and J dropped 0 bases, with 12 bases sitting between them. CDR3 residues: CASSSGEGMNTEAFF. CDR3 nucleotide sequence: TGCGCCAGCAGCTCAGGAGAGGGAATGAACACTGAAGCTTTCTTT.

Ten or more counts support this clonotype. J is TRBJ1-2 and V is TRBV5-1; D uncertain. CDR1 is SGHRS, CDR2 YFSETQ, per germline. The V end was cut by 4 bases, the J end by 6 bases, with 13 bases between. The CDR3 is 13 residues long. CDR3 protein: CASSQRLLDGYTF. CDR3 DNA: TGCGCCAGCAGCCAACGACTACTCGATGGCTACACCTTC.

The chain has TRBV27 and TRBJ2-7; 10 positions match TRBD1. This CDR3 has 15 residues. With 6 bases clipped from V and 2 bases from J, the junction kept 7 bases outside the gene matches. The germline CDR1 and CDR2 sequences are MNHEY and SMNVEV (reference sequence). Here the CDR3 reads CASSPADRGAYEQYF. In nucleotides, the CDR3 is TGTGCCAGCAGCCCCGCGGACAGGGGGGCCTACGAGCAGTACTTC.

This clonotype was seen at least ten times. CDR3 amino acids: CSVDHRGLAGGTQYF. Written as DNA, the CDR3 is TGCAGCGTTGACCACCGGGGGCTAGCGGGGGGGACCCAGTACTTC. The J gene is TRBJ2-5, the V gene TRBV29-1; 11 bases are a match to TRBD2. J lost 7 bases, V lost 3 bases, and 10 bases had no gene match. The germline V gene has CDR1 SQVTM and CDR2 ANQGSEA. This CDR3 is 15 amino acids long.

There are many counts of this clonotype. CDR3 residues: CASMGLEAFF. Written as DNA, the CDR3 is TGTGCCAGCATGGGGCTTGAAGCTTTCTTT. V gene TRBV12-3 or TRBV12-4 combines with J gene TRBJ1-1; D may be TRBD1 (5 bases). This CDR3 region has 10 residues. V lost 7 bases, J lost 7 bases, and 7 bases lay in between.

This clonotype has at least ten counts. V usage is TRBV5-1 and J usage is TRBJ2-2, with D uncertain. Trimming took off 4 bases at V and 10 bases at J, with 11 bases between the two ends. CDR3 length: 12 amino acids. Germline V gene data show CDR1 as SGHRS and CDR2 as YFSETQ. The CDR3 loop reads CASSPGNAELFF. CDR3 sequence (DNA): TGCGCCAGCAGCCCCGGTAATGCGGAGCTGTTTTTT.

The gene calls are TRBV11-2 and TRBJ2-7, with D possibly TRBD2 on 5 matching bases. Germline-derived CDR1 and CDR2 are SGHAT and FQNNGV. V shed 2 bases and J shed 3 bases, with 11 bases lying between them. The CDR3 has 14 amino acids. The DNA for the CDR3 is TGTGCCAGCAGCTTAAGCAGCGGCCGCTACGAGCAGTACTTC. Its translation is CASSLSSGRYEQYF.

This chain joins TRBV6-2 or TRBV6-3 and TRBJ2-3; no clear D. Germline V gene data show CDR1 as MNHEY and CDR2 as SVGEGT. This CDR3 contains 14 residues. Trimming took off 2 bases at V and 2 bases at J, with 8 bases between the two ends. CDR3 residues: CASSYGQVTDTQYF. For the CDR3, the DNA is TGTGCCAGCAGTTACGGCCAGGTCACAGATACGCAGTATTTT.

The rearrangement uses TRBV7-9 and TRBJ1-6; 7 bases are shared with TRBD1. Trimming at V came to 8 bases and at J to 10 bases, leaving 14 bases not matched to a gene. Germline-derived CDR1 and CDR2 are SEHNR and FQNEAQ (reference sequence). The CDR3 length is 15 residues. The chain's CDR3 is CASGPTTGMESPLHF. The DNA of the CDR3 is TGTGCCAGCGGCCCCACGACAGGGATGGAATCACCCCTCCACTTT.

This clonotype came up many times. This rearrangement joins TRBV29-1 to TRBJ2-1, with 7 bases identical to TRBD1. The CDR3 sequence is 14 residues long. The trim removed 8 bases at V and 1 base at J, leaving 8 bases unmatched. Germline V CDR1 and CDR2: SQVTM, ANQGSEA. DNA for the CDR3: TGCAGCCATTTCTCCAGGGGGTCCTACAATGAGCAGTTCTTC. Its protein is CSHFSRGSYNEQFF.

The chain carries TRBV9 and TRBJ2-5; tentatively, D is TRBD2 (6 bases). The CDR3 consists of 12 residues. V was trimmed by 7 bases and J by 2 bases, leaving 9 bases between them. CDR1 is SGDLS, CDR2 YYNGEE, per germline. CDR3 bases: TGTGCCAGCGCGGGGTTGCAAGAGACCCAGTACTTC. As protein: CASAGLQETQYF.

This clonotype showed up just a few times. The chain combines TRBV2 with TRBJ2-7, with TRBD2 matching 13 bases. V trimming: 3 bases; J trimming: 0 bases; junction bases outside the gene matches: 8. From germline, CDR1 is SNHLY and CDR2 FYNNEI. There are 18 residues in the CDR3. CDR3 loop: CASSDDGTSGVSSYEQYF. In DNA, the CDR3 is TGTGCCAGCAGTGATGATGGGACTAGCGGGGTTAGCTCCTACGAGCAGTACTTC.

In this sample, this clonotype turned up a few times. This sequence joins TRBV27 and TRBJ1-2, with no clear D. The germline gives CDR1 MNHEY, CDR2 SMNVEV (reference sequence). The V end was cut by 7 bases, the J end by 6 bases, with 21 bases between. This CDR3 has 15 residues. CDR3 amino acids: CASTSLTAGTNGYTF. DNA for the CDR3: TGTGCCAGCACCTCCTTGACCGCAGGAACCAATGGCTACACCTTC.